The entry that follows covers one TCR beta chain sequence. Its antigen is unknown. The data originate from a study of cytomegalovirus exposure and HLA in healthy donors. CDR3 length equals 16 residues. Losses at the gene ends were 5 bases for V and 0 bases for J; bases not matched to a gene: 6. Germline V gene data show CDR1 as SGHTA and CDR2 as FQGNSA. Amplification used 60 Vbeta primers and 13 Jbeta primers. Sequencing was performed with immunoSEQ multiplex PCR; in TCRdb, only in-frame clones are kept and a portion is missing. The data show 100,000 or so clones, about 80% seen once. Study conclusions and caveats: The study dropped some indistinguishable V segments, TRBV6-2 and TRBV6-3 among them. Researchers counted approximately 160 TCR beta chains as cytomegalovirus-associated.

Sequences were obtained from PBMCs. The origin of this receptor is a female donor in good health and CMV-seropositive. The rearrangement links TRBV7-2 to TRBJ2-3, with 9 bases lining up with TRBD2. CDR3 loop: CASSPGLARSTDTQYF. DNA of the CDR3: TGTGCCAGCAGCCCCGGACTAGCGAGGAGCACAGATACGCAGTATTTT.